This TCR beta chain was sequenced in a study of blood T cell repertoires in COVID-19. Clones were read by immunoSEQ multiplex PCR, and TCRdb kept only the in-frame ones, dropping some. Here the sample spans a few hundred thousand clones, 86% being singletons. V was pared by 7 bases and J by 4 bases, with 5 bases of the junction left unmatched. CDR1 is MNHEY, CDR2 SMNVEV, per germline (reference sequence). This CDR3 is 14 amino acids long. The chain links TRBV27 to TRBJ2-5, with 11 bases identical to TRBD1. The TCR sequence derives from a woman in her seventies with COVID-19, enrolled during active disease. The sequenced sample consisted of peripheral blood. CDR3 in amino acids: CASTSGTGGETQYF. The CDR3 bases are TGTGCCAGCACCTCCGGGACAGGGGGAGAGACCCAGTACTTC.